Listed below are T cell receptor beta chains from one sample, sequenced in a study of blood T cell repertoires in COVID-19. Using immunoSEQ multiplex PCR, the repertoire was profiled, and TCRdb retains in-frame clones only, with some absent. Of under 100,000 clones in the sample, around 80% are singletons; the top ten hold more than 9%. The sample consisted of peripheral blood. The receptors originated from a man aged 55 to 70 with acute or convalescent COVID-19. Each CDR3 is given without its conserved first and last residue. A D gene is named only where the DNA matches it firmly.

d_call,v_call,cdr3_aa
NA,TRBV7-2,ASSSQANTEAF
TRBD2,TRBV7-3,ASSHGGKTNEQF
TRBD2,TRBV10-2,ASSVGREYEQY
NA,TRBV7-9,ASSYSSLPTNEKLF
NA,TRBV5-6,ASTGGTTRQF
NA,TRBV12-3/TRBV12-4,ASVLAGNYGYT
NA,TRBV18,ASLRGSNTEAF
TRBD2,TRBV24-1,ATSDPGLETDTQY
TRBD1,TRBV2,ASKGGLPEAF
NA,TRBV7-9,ASSSLGTPGEKLF
TRBD2,TRBV5-1,ASSGTGTSGRFVDEQF
NA,TRBV30,AWSVGLQGEAF
NA,TRBV7-2,ASSLGLGTDTQY
TRBD1,TRBV7-9,ASSLGDRGPGYT
TRBD1,TRBV30,AWSDGTGGGQPQH
NA,TRBV9,ASSAQGNEQY
NA,TRBV6-4,ASRLCGPAGHSYEQY
NA,TRBV29-1,SVLFYNEQF
TRBD1,TRBV7-2,ASSFNRGGLDIQY
NA,TRBV6-5,ASSRLDSGRGYT
NA,TRBV7-2,ASSPRGANYGYT
TRBD2,TRBV4-3,ASSQDRASGGSSPYNEQF
TRBD2,TRBV2,ASSVPAGGTDTQY
NA,TRBV28,ASRPREGTDTQY
TRBD1,TRBV7-2,ASSTRQGDEQY
TRBD1,TRBV6-5,ASSLRSTGGALAF
NA,TRBV24-1,ATSGPAGTDTQY
NA,TRBV2,ASRVGSTDTQY
NA,TRBV20-1,SASSSGDLNSPLH
NA,TRBV5-4,ASSSGNRGTGNTIY
NA,TRBV19,ASKEKLNEKLF
NA,TRBV6-5,ASRIRGGGELF
NA,TRBV5-5,ASSSRQVRGTGELF
TRBD2,TRBV10-1,ASSEGAGGPPGNEQF